The 4 T cell receptor beta chains reported below all come from one sample, sequenced in a study of blood T cell repertoires in COVID-19. Libraries were prepared by immunoSEQ multiplex PCR; TCRdb keeps only in-frame clonotypes and omits some of them. Among some 220,000 clones listed, 80% to 85% were seen once. The sequenced sample was peripheral blood. The receptors shown here come from a woman aged 60-75 years who had recovered from COVID-19.

The chain couples TRBV6-5 to TRBJ1-2; D possibly corresponds to TRBD1 (5 bases). The germline gives CDR1 MNHEY, CDR2 SVGAGI. V shed 4 bases and J shed 4 bases, with 19 bases lying between them. The length of the CDR3 is 16 residues. CDR3 nucleotides: TGTGCCAGCAGTTCGCGGGACGTCCAATTGGGCTATGGCTACACCTTC. Its translation: CASSSRDVQLGYGYTF.

This sequence joins TRBV4-1 and TRBJ2-7, with 7 bases lining up with TRBD1. The CDR3 is 15 residues long. The trim removed 1 base at V and 0 bases at J, leaving 3 bases unmatched. Germline V gene data show CDR1 as MGHRA and CDR2 as YSYEKL. DNA of the CDR3: TGCGCCAGCAGCCAAGTAGGGACAGTCTCCTACGAGCAGTACTTC. It encodes CASSQVGTVSYEQYF.

V usage is TRBV12-3 or TRBV12-4 and J usage is TRBJ2-7, with D tentatively TRBD1 (5 bases). The CDR3 is 13 residues long. Between the trimmed V and J ends, which lost 1 base and 5 bases, there was a span of 9 bases. The CDR3 DNA is TGTGCCAGCAGTTTAGGGGGCGGCAACGAGCAGTACTTC. Translation gives CASSLGGGNEQYF.

The J gene is TRBJ1-5, the V gene TRBV2, with unresolved D. Trimming removed 4 bases at V and 5 bases at J, with 9 bases between. The germline V gene has CDR1 SNHLY and CDR2 FYNNEI. CDR3 length equals 13 residues. The CDR3 protein is CASSGMGDQPQHF. The CDR3 nucleotides are TGTGCCAGCAGTGGAATGGGCGATCAGCCCCAGCATTTT.